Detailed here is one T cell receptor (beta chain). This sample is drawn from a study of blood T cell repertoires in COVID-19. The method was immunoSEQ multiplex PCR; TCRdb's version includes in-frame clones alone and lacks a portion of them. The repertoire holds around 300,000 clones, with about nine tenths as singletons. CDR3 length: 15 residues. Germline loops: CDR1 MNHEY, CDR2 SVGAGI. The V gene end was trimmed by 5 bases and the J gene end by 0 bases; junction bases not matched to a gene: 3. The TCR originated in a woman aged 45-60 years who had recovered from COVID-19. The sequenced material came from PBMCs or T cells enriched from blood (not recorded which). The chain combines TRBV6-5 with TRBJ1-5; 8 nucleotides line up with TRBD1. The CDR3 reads CASSPGTGSNQPQHF. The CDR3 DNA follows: TGTGCCAGCAGTCCCGGGACAGGTAGCAATCAGCCCCAGCATTTT.